These 11 T cell receptor beta chains originate from one sample sequenced in a study of T-cell reconstitution after alpha-beta-depleted transplantation in children. Unique molecular identifiers tagged the TCRbeta library. TCRdb re-derived calls from the PCR reads in MiXCR, one entry per CDR3 protein. The table shows approximately 79,000 distinct CDR3 sequences, with 15% to 20% occurring only once. The sequences come from PBMCs, mostly from graft donor cells, collected 360 days after TCRalphabeta/CD19-depleted stem cell transplant. The receptors were sampled from a male patient aged 2-15 years who had a stem cell transplant for acute lymphoblastic leukemia, so the T cells may come from the graft donor.

This clonotype has just one count. This chain links TRBV4-2 with TRBJ2-2; no reliable D call. This CDR3 contains 15 residues. CDR1 and CDR2 from the germline V gene are LGHNA and YNFKEQ. The ends were cut back, 0 bases at V and 6 bases at J, with 11 bases in the middle. The CDR3 DNA reads TGTGCCAGCAGCCAAGATTCGGTGGATCCCGGGGAGCTGTTTTTT. Residues: CASSQDSVDPGELFF.

The chain employs TRBV4-2 and TRBJ2-1; maybe TRBD2 (5 bases). Germline V gene sequence: CDR1 LGHNA, CDR2 YNFKEQ. V lost 2 bases and J 2 bases, leaving 10 bases between the germline ends. This CDR3 comprises 15 residues. The CDR3: CASSQNPGTYNEQFF. CDR3 DNA: TGTGCCAGCAGCCAAAACCCGGGGACCTACAATGAGCAGTTCTTC.

The V and J genes are TRBV6-5 and TRBJ2-3, with 10 bases that match TRBD2. Germline V CDR1 and CDR2: MNHEY, SVGAGI. This CDR3 comprises 16 residues. V lost 2 bases, J lost 1 base, and 3 bases stayed unmatched. CDR3 nucleotide sequence: TGTGCCAGCAGTTACCTCCTAGCGGGAGGCACAGATACGCAGTATTTT. Protein: CASSYLLAGGTDTQYF.

This clonotype was counted ten times or more. This rearrangement joins TRBV6-5 to TRBJ2-7; 7 bases match TRBD2. The germline gives CDR1 MNHEY, CDR2 SVGAGI. The V and J ends lost 0 bases and 4 bases, in that order; junction bases with no gene match: 6. The CDR3 is made up of 15 amino acids. CDR3 sequence reads: CASSYSLATGYEQYF. CDR3 sequence (DNA): TGTGCCAGCAGTTACTCACTAGCGACGGGGTACGAGCAGTACTTC.

The chain recombines TRBV7-9 with TRBJ2-7; 12 bases are a match to TRBD2. V lost 4 bases to trimming and J lost 5 bases; unmatched junction nucleotides: 6. CDR3 length equals 15 residues. Germline V gene data show CDR1 as SEHNR and CDR2 as FQNEAQ (reference sequence). Here the CDR3 reads CASSSPTSGSNEQYF. The CDR3 DNA follows: TGTGCCAGCAGCTCGCCGACTAGCGGGAGCAACGAGCAGTACTTC.

This chain links TRBV28 with TRBJ2-2; D gene uncertain. The V gene's germline CDR1 is MDHEN and CDR2 SYDVKM. The CDR3 extends over 12 amino acids. Between the trimmed V and J ends, which lost 9 bases and 7 bases, there was a span of 12 bases. The CDR3 region has the DNA TGTGCCAGTGGGGTCCGAAGCGGGGAGCTGTTTTTT. This sequence encodes CASGVRSGELFF.

The chain uses TRBV5-5 and TRBJ2-3; tentatively, D is TRBD1 or TRBD2 (5 bases each). Germline values: CDR1 SGHKS, CDR2 YYEKEE (reference sequence). V lost 1 base, J lost 0 bases, and 9 bases lay in between. The CDR3 length is 15 residues. The DNA of the CDR3 is TGTGCCAGCAGCTTGTGGTGGGGGAGCACAGATACGCAGTATTTT. Translated, it gives CASSLWWGSTDTQYF.

The chain uses TRBV4-2 and TRBJ2-7, with TRBD2 identical over 7 bases. From germline, CDR1 is LGHNA and CDR2 YNFKEQ. CDR3 length: 17 residues. V lost 0 bases, J lost 12 bases, and 20 bases stayed unmatched. The CDR3 coding sequence is TGTGCCAGCAGCCAAGATATTCCGGGACTATATACTACGAGCCGGTACTTC. This gives the protein CASSQDIPGLYTTSRYF.

The CDR3 sequence is CASSGSPRGFSTGELFF. The CDR3 bases are TGTGCCAGCAGCGGGTCCCCCAGGGGCTTTTCCACCGGGGAGCTGTTTTTT. V is TRBV6-5 and J is TRBJ2-2, with a weak D call TRBD1 (6 bases). This CDR3 region has 17 residues. From germline, CDR1 is MNHEY and CDR2 SVGAGI. Deletions cut 6 bases from V and 4 bases from J, with 21 bases between.

This clonotype has just a few counts. The chain carries TRBV2 and TRBJ2-7, with a tentative D call TRBD1 (5 bases). With 4 bases removed from V and 1 base from J, the gap between germline ends came to 8 bases. In germline, CDR1 is SNHLY, CDR2 FYNNEI. The CDR3 sequence is 13 residues long. This chain's CDR3 is CASSVGRSYEQYF. CDR3 in DNA: TGTGCCAGCAGTGTGGGGCGGTCCTACGAGCAGTACTTC.

This clonotype showed up just a few times. J is TRBJ2-7 and V is TRBV7-9, with 9 bases fitting TRBD1. V lost 2 bases to trimming and J lost 2 bases; unmatched junction nucleotides: 4. Germline-derived CDR1 and CDR2 are SEHNR and FQNEAQ (reference sequence). The CDR3 extends over 15 amino acids. The CDR3: CASSLRTGGPYEQYF. The CDR3 bases are TGTGCCAGCAGCTTACGAACAGGGGGCCCCTACGAGCAGTACTTC. The full variable domain, completed using reference TRBV7-9 and TRBJ2-7, is DTGVSQNPRHKITKRGQNVTFRCDPISEHNRLYWYRQTLGQGPEFLTYFQNEAQLEKSRLLSDRFSAERPKGSFSTLEIQRTEQGDSAMYLCASSLRTGGPYEQYFGPGTRLTVT.